A selection of T cell receptor beta chains follows, all from one sample in a study of blood T cells in healthy people across ages. MiXCR was run by TCRdb on the 5' RACE reads, yielding one entry per CDR3 protein. Counted here are around 1.5 million distinct CDR3 sequences, roughly 32% occurring once; the ten biggest clones make up approximately 10%. Sequencing was carried out using blood. These receptors all come from a young woman in good health. Each CDR3 is given with its conserved first and last residue. A D gene is named only where the DNA matches it firmly. Clone size is stated in some rows and not others, as once, few, many or a class when expanded.

v_gene	j_gene	abundance	d_gene	CDR3nt	CDR3aa
TRBV12-3/TRBV12-4	TRBJ2-7	few	NA	TGTGCCAGCAGTTACACGGAGGGCAGCTACGAGCAGTACTTC	CASSYTEGSYEQYF
TRBV7-9	TRBJ2-7	many	NA	TGTGCCAGCAGCGGGCGGCAGGGGTACGAGCAGTACTTC	CASSGRQGYEQYF
TRBV7-3	TRBJ2-1	NA	NA	TGTGCCAGCAGCCGTTCCCCGGGGAATGAGCAGTTCTTC	CASSRSPGNEQFF
TRBV20-1	TRBJ2-3	many	NA	TGCAGTGCCCCGGTGACGGGGAAGGCAGATACGCAGTATTTT	CSAPVTGKADTQYF
TRBV20-1	TRBJ2-7	NA	TRBD2	TGCAGTGCTAGTAGCGGGGGGCAAGATAAGAAGCAGTACTTC	CSASSGGQDKKQYF
TRBV29-1	TRBJ2-1	NA	TRBD2	TGCAGCGTCTCCATCCTTAGCGGGACCGTGGGGTTCTTC	CSVSILSGTVGFF
TRBV27	TRBJ2-7	NA	NA	TGTGCCAGCAGTTGCGGGACAGAGTCCTACGAGCAGTACTTC	CASSCGTESYEQYF
TRBV5-1	TRBJ2-7	NA	NA	TGCGCCAGCAGCTTGGGGGTAAGGACAATCAGCTCCTACGAGCAGTACTTC	CASSLGVRTISSYEQYF
TRBV4-1	TRBJ1-5	NA	NA	TGCGCCAGCAGCCGTAGTGAGTCCGGCAATCAGCCCCAGCATTTT	CASSRSESGNQPQHF
TRBV20-1	TRBJ1-5	few	TRBD1	TGCAGTGCTTTCGGGACAGTCAATCAGCCCCAGCATTTT	CSAFGTVNQPQHF
TRBV2	TRBJ2-4	few	NA	TGTGCCAGCACTAAACAGGAGGGCAAAAACATTCAGTACTTC	CASTKQEGKNIQYF
TRBV4-1	TRBJ2-2	once	NA	TGCGTCAGCAGCCAAGAATTTGGCACAGCGAACACCGGGGAGCTGTTTTTT	CVSSQEFGTANTGELFF
TRBV27	TRBJ2-7	NA	NA	TGTGCCAGCAGTTTAATAGGCTCTTACTACGAGCAGTACTTC	CASSLIGSYYEQYF
TRBV20-1	TRBJ2-3	NA	TRBD2	TGCAGTGCTAGATCCCAAAACGGTCTAGCGGGAGCAGATACGCAGTATTTT	CSARSQNGLAGADTQYF
TRBV20-1	TRBJ1-2	once	NA	TGCAGTACACACAGAGGGGCGGACTATGGCTACACCTTC	CSTHRGADYGYTF
TRBV6-1	TRBJ2-7	once	NA	TGTGCCAGCAGTGAAGCACGGAGGGGACCCTACGAGCAGTACTTC	CASSEARRGPYEQYF
TRBV7-8	TRBJ2-7	NA	NA	TGTGCCAGCAGCTCCGTCGCCTACGAGCAGTACTTC	CASSSVAYEQYF
TRBV6-6	TRBJ2-6	few	NA	TGTGCCACCCAGGTGGGCGGGGCTGGGGCCAACGTCCTGACTTTC	CATQVGGAGANVLTF
TRBV10-2	TRBJ2-7	few	NA	TGCGCCAGCAGTCCCCAGGCTGGGGTGGGGCAGTACTTC	CASSPQAGVGQYF
TRBV5-1	TRBJ1-2	NA	TRBD1	TGCGCCGGCAGCTTGGGTACAGGGGCGACGTATGGCTACACCTTC	CAGSLGTGATYGYTF
TRBV12-3/TRBV12-4	TRBJ1-2	NA	TRBD1	TGTGCCAGCATTGCAGGGGGCTGGAGTTATGGCTACACCTTC	CASIAGGWSYGYTF
TRBV4-1	TRBJ2-3	many	NA	TGCGCCAGCAGCCAAGGAGCCAGGGGGGCGACAGATACGCAGTATTTT	CASSQGARGATDTQYF